This T cell receptor (beta chain) derives from a study of blood T cell repertoires in COVID-19. Assay used: immunoSEQ multiplex PCR; TCRdb lists only in-frame clones, some missing. The table includes roughly 120,000 clones, 70% to 85% detected once. Per the germline V gene, CDR1 is MDHEN and CDR2 is SYDVKM. Between the trimmed V and J ends, which lost 7 bases and 2 bases, there was a span of 13 bases. CDR3 length equals 14 residues. Sequenced sample: peripheral blood. The chain couples TRBV28 to TRBJ2-3; D not resolved. The clonotype originates from a man aged 70 or older with active or convalescent COVID-19. The CDR3 nucleotides read TGTGCCAGCATTTCGGCGAGACACACAGATACGCAGTATTTT. It translates to CASISARHTDTQYF.